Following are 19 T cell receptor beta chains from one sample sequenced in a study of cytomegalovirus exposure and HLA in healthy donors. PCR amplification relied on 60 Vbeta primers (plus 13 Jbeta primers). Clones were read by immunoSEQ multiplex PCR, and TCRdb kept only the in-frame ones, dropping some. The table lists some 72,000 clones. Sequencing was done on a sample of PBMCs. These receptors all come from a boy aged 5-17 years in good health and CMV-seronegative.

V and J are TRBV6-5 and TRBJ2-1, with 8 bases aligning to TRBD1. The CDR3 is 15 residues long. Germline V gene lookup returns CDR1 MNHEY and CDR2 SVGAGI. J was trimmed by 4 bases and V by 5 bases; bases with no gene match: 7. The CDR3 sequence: CASSRGTGHYNEQFF. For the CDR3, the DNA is TGTGCCAGCAGTAGGGGGACAGGCCATTACAATGAGCAGTTCTTC.

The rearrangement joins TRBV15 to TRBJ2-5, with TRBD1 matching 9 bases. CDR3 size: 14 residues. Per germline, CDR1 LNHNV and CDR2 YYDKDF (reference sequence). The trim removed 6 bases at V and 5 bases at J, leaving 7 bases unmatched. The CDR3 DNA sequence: TGTGCCACCAGACAGGGGGCGCCTCTGGAGACCCAGTACTTC. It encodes CATRQGAPLETQYF.

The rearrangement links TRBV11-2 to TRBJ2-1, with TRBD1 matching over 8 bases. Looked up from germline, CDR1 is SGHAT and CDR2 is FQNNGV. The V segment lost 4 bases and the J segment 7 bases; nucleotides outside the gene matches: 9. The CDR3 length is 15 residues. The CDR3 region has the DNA TGTGCCAGCAGCTCCACCAGGGGGCGGGGTAATGAGCAGTTCTTC. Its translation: CASSSTRGRGNEQFF. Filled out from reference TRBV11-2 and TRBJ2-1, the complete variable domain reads EAGVAQSPRYKIIEKRQSVAFWCNPISGHATLYWYQQILGQGPKLLIQFQNNGVVDDSQLPKDRFSAERLKGVDSTLKIQPAKLEDSAVYLCASSSTRGRGNEQFFGPGTRLTVL.

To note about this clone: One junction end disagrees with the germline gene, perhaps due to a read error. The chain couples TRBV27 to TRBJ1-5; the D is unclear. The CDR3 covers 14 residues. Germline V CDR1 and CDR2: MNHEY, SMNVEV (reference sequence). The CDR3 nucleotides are TGTGCCAACAGTCCACGAGGAATGGGTCAGCCCCAGCATTTT. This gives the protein CANSPRGMGQPQHF.

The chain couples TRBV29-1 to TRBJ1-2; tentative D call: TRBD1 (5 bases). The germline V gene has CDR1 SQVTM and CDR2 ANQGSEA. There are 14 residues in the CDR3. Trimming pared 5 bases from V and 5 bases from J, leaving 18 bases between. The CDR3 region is CSVFAVTGEYGYTF. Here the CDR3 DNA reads TGCAGCGTTTTCGCCGTTACAGGCGAATATGGCTACACCTTC.

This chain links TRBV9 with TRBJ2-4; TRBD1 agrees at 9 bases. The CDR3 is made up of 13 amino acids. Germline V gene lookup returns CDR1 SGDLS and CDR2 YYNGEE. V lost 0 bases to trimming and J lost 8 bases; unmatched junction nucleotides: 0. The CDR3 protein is CASSVGQGDIQYF. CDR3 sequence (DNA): TGTGCCAGCAGCGTAGGACAGGGGGACATTCAGTACTTC.

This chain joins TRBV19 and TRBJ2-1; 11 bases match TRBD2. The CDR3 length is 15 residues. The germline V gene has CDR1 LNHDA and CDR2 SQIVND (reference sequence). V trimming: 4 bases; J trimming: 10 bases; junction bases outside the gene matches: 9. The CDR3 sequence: CASSRGGLAALEQFF. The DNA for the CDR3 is TGTGCCAGTAGTAGGGGGGGACTAGCGGCCTTGGAGCAGTTCTTC.

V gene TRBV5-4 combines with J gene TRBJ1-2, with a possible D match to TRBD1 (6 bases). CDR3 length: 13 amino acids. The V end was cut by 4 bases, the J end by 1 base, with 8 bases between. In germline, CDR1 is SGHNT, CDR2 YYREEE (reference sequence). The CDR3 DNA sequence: TGTGCCAGCAGCCCGGACAGTAACTATGGCTACACCTTC. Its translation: CASSPDSNYGYTF.

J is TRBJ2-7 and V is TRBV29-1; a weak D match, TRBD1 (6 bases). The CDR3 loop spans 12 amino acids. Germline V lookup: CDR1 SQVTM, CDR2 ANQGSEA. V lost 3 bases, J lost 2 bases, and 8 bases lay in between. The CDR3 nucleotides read TGCAGCGTTGAGGACAGTCCCTACGAGCAGTACTTC. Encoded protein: CSVEDSPYEQYF.

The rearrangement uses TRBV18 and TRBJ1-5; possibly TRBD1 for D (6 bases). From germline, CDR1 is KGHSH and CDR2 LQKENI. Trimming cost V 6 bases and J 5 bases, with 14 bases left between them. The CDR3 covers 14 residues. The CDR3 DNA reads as TGTGCCAGCTCTCAACAGGGTGGGGATCAGCCCCAGCATTTT. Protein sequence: CASSQQGGDQPQHF.

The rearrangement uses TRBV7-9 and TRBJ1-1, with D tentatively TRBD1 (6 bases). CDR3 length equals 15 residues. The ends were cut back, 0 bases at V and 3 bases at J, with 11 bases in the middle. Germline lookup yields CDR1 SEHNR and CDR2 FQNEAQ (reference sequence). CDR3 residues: CASSLATGLDTEAFF. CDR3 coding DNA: TGTGCCAGCAGCTTAGCAACAGGGTTGGACACTGAAGCTTTCTTT.

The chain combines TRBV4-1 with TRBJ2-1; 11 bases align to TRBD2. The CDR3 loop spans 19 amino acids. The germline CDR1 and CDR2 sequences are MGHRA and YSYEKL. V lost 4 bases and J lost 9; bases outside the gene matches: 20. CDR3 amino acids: CASSPGSSGGAEAWSEQFF. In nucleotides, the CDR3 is TGCGCCAGCAGCCCCGGGAGTAGCGGGGGGGCCGAGGCCTGGAGTGAGCAGTTCTTC.

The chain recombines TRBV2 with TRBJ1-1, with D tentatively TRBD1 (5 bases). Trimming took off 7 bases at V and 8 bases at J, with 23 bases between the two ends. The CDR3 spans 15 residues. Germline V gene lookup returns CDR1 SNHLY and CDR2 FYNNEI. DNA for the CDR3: TGTGCCAGCAATCCCCGGACACAACTTTACCTCGAAGCTTTCTTT. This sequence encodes CASNPRTQLYLEAFF. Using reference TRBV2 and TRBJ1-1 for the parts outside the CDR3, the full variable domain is EPEVTQTPSHQVTQMGQEVILRCVPISNHLYFYWYRQILGQKVEFLVSFYNNEISEKSEIFDDQFSVERPDGSNFTLKIRSTKLEDSAMYFCASNPRTQLYLEAFFGQGTRLTVV.

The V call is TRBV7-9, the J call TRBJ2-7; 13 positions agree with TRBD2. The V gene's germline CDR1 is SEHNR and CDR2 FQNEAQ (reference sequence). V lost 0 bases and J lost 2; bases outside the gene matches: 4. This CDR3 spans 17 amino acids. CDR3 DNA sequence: TGTGCCAGCAGCTTAGCCCGGACTAGCGGGGGTGCCTACGAGCAGTACTTC. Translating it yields CASSLARTSGGAYEQYF.

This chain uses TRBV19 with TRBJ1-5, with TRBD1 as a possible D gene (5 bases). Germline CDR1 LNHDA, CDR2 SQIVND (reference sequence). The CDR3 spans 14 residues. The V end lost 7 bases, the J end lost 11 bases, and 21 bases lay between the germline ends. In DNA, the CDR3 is TGTGCCAGTACCGACCCCAGGGAGGGGAGGACCCAGCATTTT. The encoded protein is CASTDPREGRTQHF. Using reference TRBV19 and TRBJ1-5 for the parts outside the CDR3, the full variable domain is DGGITQSPKYLFRKEGQNVTLSCEQNLNHDAMYWYRQDPGQGLRLIYYSQIVNDFQKGDIAEGYSVSREKKESFPLTVTSAQKNPTAFYLCASTDPREGRTQHFGDGTRLSIL.

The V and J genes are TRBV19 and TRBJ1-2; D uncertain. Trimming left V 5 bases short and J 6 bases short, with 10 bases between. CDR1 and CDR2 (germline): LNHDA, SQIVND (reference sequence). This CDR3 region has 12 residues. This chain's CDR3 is CASSFGVHGYTF. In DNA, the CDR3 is TGTGCCAGTAGTTTCGGGGTCCATGGCTACACCTTC.

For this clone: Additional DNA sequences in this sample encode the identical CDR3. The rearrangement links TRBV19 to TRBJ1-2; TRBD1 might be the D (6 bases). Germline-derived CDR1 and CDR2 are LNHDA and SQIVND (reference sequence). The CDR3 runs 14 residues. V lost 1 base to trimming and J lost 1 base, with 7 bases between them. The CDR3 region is CASSIARGNYGYTF. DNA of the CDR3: TGTGCCAGTAGTATAGCCAGGGGTAACTATGGCTACACCTTC. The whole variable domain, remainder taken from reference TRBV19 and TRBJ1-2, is DGGITQSPKYLFRKEGQNVTLSCEQNLNHDAMYWYRQDPGQGLRLIYYSQIVNDFQKGDIAEGYSVSREKKESFPLTVTSAQKNPTAFYLCASSIARGNYGYTFGSGTRLTVV.

CDR3: CASTRTSGLSSYNEQFF. The CDR3 DNA follows: TGTGCCAGTACCCGGACGAGCGGGTTAAGCTCCTACAATGAGCAGTTCTTC. The rearrangement uses TRBV19 and TRBJ2-1, with D possibly matching TRBD2 (6 bases). From germline, CDR1 is LNHDA and CDR2 SQIVND (reference sequence). Trimming removed 7 bases at V and 0 bases at J, with 19 bases between. This CDR3 has 17 residues.

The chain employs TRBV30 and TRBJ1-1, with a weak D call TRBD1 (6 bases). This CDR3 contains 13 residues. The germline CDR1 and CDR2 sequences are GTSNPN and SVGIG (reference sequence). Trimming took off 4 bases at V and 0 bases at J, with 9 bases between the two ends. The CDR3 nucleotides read TGTGCCTGGACCCGGGACATGAACACTGAAGCTTTCTTT. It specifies CAWTRDMNTEAFF.